These 8 T cell receptor beta chains originate from one sample sequenced in a study of Graves' ophthalmopathy and Graves' hyperthyroidism. CDR3 regions of TCR beta were amplified from RNA transcripts. Second-round multiplex PCR came after a first-round RT-PCR that employed HTBI primers. One entry per CDR3 protein, called by TCRdb with MiXCR from the multiplex PCR reads. The table has tens of thousands of distinct CDR3 sequences, around 50% seen once. The sequencing input was peripheral blood. Receptors originate from an adult woman with Graves' ophthalmopathy.

The chain uses TRBV24-1 and TRBJ2-7; 11 positions match TRBD1. From germline, CDR1 is KGHDR and CDR2 SFDVKD. Unmatched junction bases numbered 3, after V lost 6 bases and J lost 3 bases. The CDR3 is made up of 14 amino acids. For the CDR3, the DNA is TGTGCCACCAGTTCCGGGACAGGGGGCTACGAGCAGTACTTC. The encoded protein is CATSSGTGGYEQYF.

This clonotype occurred a few times. This may be a read error: a much more frequent sequence differs by one nucleotide. This chain links TRBV29-1 with TRBJ2-1, with D possibly TRBD2 on 6 matching bases. The CDR3 loop spans 13 amino acids. The ends were cut back, 8 bases at V and 5 bases at J, with 16 bases in the middle. Germline V gene lookup returns CDR1 SQVTM and CDR2 ANQGSEA. The CDR3 nucleotides are TGCAGCCACCTTGGCGGGACCCACAATGAGCAGTTCTTC. Translation: CSHLGGTHNEQFF.

V and J are TRBV7-9 and TRBJ1-4, with 10 bases identical to TRBD1. The V gene's germline CDR1 is SEHNR and CDR2 FQNEAQ (reference sequence). The CDR3 spans 20 residues. Trimming took 6 bases from V and 1 from J; bases not matched to a gene: 17. The CDR3 protein is CASRRQLRDRGAQTNEKLFF. Written as DNA, the CDR3 is TGTGCCAGCAGGCGACAGCTTCGGGACAGGGGAGCTCAAACTAATGAAAAACTGTTTTTT.

On this clonotype itself: At one end, the junction sequence differs from germline, possibly due to a read error. The chain carries TRBV19 and TRBJ2-7; 7 bases agree with TRBD1. This CDR3 spans 12 amino acids. Germline V gives CDR1 LNHDA, CDR2 SQIVND (reference sequence). The chain's CDR3 is CVSSNRGGEQYF. The CDR3 nucleotides are TGTGTCAGTAGTAACAGGGGTGGCGAGCAGTACTTC.

This clonotype counts as medium-sized. The chain has TRBV29-1 and TRBJ1-2; weak D call: TRBD1 (6 bases). Germline V gene sequence: CDR1 SQVTM, CDR2 ANQGSEA. This CDR3 spans 14 amino acids. With 6 bases removed from V and 8 bases from J, the gap between germline ends came to 22 bases. The CDR3 here is CSVGSHREIYGYTF. The CDR3 DNA follows: TGCAGCGTGGGCTCGCACAGGGAAATTTACGGCTACACCTTC.

This clonotype was seen many times. The chain combines TRBV7-9 with TRBJ2-7, with 7 bases matching TRBD1. Trimming at V came to 5 bases and at J to 2 bases, leaving 3 bases not matched to a gene. CDR3 length: 13 residues. The germline gives CDR1 SEHNR, CDR2 FQNEAQ (reference sequence). This chain's CDR3 is CASSEGTAYEQYF. CDR3 coding DNA: TGTGCCAGCAGCGAAGGGACAGCCTACGAGCAGTACTTC.

As to this clonotype: The DNA is left out, because the CDR3 cannot be placed on it with certainty; the CDR3 is given as TCRdb lists it. The chain links TRBV2 to TRBJ1-5; no check of the table's D call, TRBD1, against the DNA was made. Germline V gives CDR1 SNHLY, CDR2 FYNNEI. The CDR3 is made up of 23 amino acids, end residues included. This CDR3 is CASSEAQVKNIQYFGAGNEPQHF.

This clonotype was seen repeatedly, ten times or more. The chain joins TRBV20-1 to TRBJ1-6; no clear D gene. Germline V gene data show CDR1 as DFQATT and CDR2 as SNEGSKA (reference sequence). The CDR3 has 13 residues. With 6 bases removed from V and 5 bases from J, the gap between germline ends came to 11 bases. The CDR3 DNA reads as TGCAGTGCGGGCGGGAGAAATAATTCACCCCTCCACTTT. Protein: CSAGGRNNSPLHF.